A single sample gave rise to the 16 T cell receptor beta chains below, sequenced in a study of T-cell reconstitution after alpha-beta-depleted transplantation in children. Unique molecular identifiers were incorporated into the prepared TCRbeta library. TCRdb reanalysed the PCR reads using MiXCR and keeps one entry per CDR3 protein. This table holds some 490,000 distinct CDR3 sequences, about 12% found once. The source material was PBMCs from the stem cell graft donor, sampled from the stem cell graft. The receptors originated from a human donor who donated a stem cell graft to a child with combined immunodeficiency.

This clonotype turned up a few times. The chain is built from TRBV7-2 and TRBJ2-7; D is possibly TRBD2 (6 bases). V was cut by 6 bases and J by 1 base, with 16 bases left in between. Germline CDR1 and CDR2: SGHTA and FQGNSA. This CDR3 spans 15 amino acids. The CDR3 here is CASSIGGGRSYEQYF. Here the CDR3 DNA reads TGTGCCAGCAGTATCGGGGGAGGTAGATCCTACGAGCAGTACTTC.

There are many counts of this clonotype. V gene TRBV6-5 combines with J gene TRBJ2-7, with D tentatively TRBD2 (5 bases). V lost 4 bases and J 1 base, leaving 8 bases between the germline ends. Germline V gene lookup returns CDR1 MNHEY and CDR2 SVGAGI. This CDR3 comprises 13 residues. CDR3 in DNA: TGTGCCAGCAGTTCCGGGATGTCCTACGAGCAGTACTTC. Its protein product is CASSSGMSYEQYF.

This clonotype was observed a handful of times. The J gene is TRBJ2-7, the V gene TRBV29-1; D unresolved. Germline-derived CDR1 and CDR2 are SQVTM and ANQGSEA. The CDR3 is made up of 13 amino acids. Trimming shortened V by 1 base and J by 6 bases, and 13 bases separated the two germline ends. The CDR3 sequence: CSVEVDTHGEQYF. The CDR3 DNA follows: TGCAGCGTTGAAGTCGACACCCACGGCGAGCAGTACTTC.

This clonotype occurred many times. The genes are TRBV12-3 or TRBV12-4 and TRBJ2-7, with D unresolved. This CDR3 has 15 amino acids. V was pared by 4 bases and J by 4 bases, with 17 bases between. The CDR3 nucleotides are TGTGCCAGCAGTTCTCTGGCAGCAACATCTTACGAGCAGTACTTC. Protein: CASSSLAATSYEQYF.

This clonotype was recorded at least ten times. The rearrangement uses TRBV7-7 and TRBJ2-7; no reliable D call. The CDR3 is made up of 14 amino acids. Per germline, CDR1 SSHAT and CDR2 FNYEAQ (reference sequence). V lost 5 bases to trimming and J lost 0 bases, with 11 bases between them. The CDR3 nucleotides are TGTGCCAGCAGCCCCCTCCAGAACTCCTACGAGCAGTACTTC. This codes for CASSPLQNSYEQYF.

The genes are TRBV30 and TRBJ2-7; 8 bases align to TRBD1. J was trimmed by 3 bases and V by 2 bases; bases with no gene match: 6. The CDR3 has 14 amino acids. Germline CDR1 GTSNPN, CDR2 SVGIG (reference sequence). CDR3 sequence: CAWSRGQEHYEQYF. The CDR3 DNA reads as TGTGCCTGGAGTCGGGGACAGGAACACTACGAGCAGTACTTC.

The chain joins TRBV14 to TRBJ2-3, with 8 bases matching TRBD2. Germline assignment: CDR1 SGHDN and CDR2 FVKESK. V shed 2 bases, J shed 3 bases, and the junction held 13 bases outside the gene matches. The CDR3 consists of 18 residues. CDR3 loop: CASSQKNSGGTITDTQYF. In DNA, the CDR3 is TGTGCCAGCAGCCAAAAAAATTCGGGGGGGACAATTACAGATACGCAGTATTTT.

This clonotype has more than one count but fewer than ten. V is TRBV25-1 and J is TRBJ2-5; D gene uncertain. V lost 2 bases to trimming and J lost 4 bases, with 8 bases between them. The CDR3 is 13 amino acids. The germline CDR1 and CDR2 sequences are MGHDK and SYGVNS. The CDR3 loop is CASSEMNRETQYF. The DNA of the CDR3 is TGTGCCAGCAGTGAAATGAACCGAGAGACCCAGTACTTC.

This chain links TRBV4-3 with TRBJ2-1; 10 nucleotides agree with TRBD2. The germline V gene encodes CDR1 LGHNA and CDR2 YSLEER. With 0 bases clipped from V and 6 bases from J, the junction kept 5 bases outside the gene matches. The CDR3 covers 16 residues. The CDR3 DNA sequence: TGCGCCAGCAGCCAAGAGCAGCTAGCGGGAGCCAATGAGCAGTTCTTC. It codes for CASSQEQLAGANEQFF.

The rearrangement joins TRBV6-2 or TRBV6-3 to TRBJ2-1, with a weak D call TRBD2 (6 bases). This CDR3 has 15 amino acids. V was cut by 4 bases and J by 4 bases, with 14 bases left in between. Germline V gives CDR1 MNHEY, CDR2 SVGEGT. The CDR3 spells CASSSELARYNEQFF. CDR3 nucleotide sequence: TGTGCCAGCAGTTCCGAACTAGCTCGTTACAATGAGCAGTTCTTC.

The rearrangement joins TRBV30 to TRBJ2-5, with a possible D match to TRBD1 (6 bases). Germline CDR1 GTSNPN, CDR2 SVGIG (reference sequence). CDR3 length equals 14 residues. V lost 0 bases to trimming and J lost 5 bases, with 13 bases between them. The chain's CDR3 is CAWSVGTTFETQYF. The CDR3 DNA follows: TGTGCCTGGAGTGTCGGGACAACTTTCGAGACCCAGTACTTC. Supplemented by reference TRBV30 and TRBJ2-5, the full variable domain reads SQTIHQWPATLVQPVGSPLSLECTVEGTSNPNLYWYRQAAGRGLQLLFYSVGIGQISSEVPQNLSASRPQDRQFILSSKKLLLSDSGFYLCAWSVGTTFETQYFGPGTRLLVL.

This chain joins TRBV9 and TRBJ2-7; D may be TRBD1 or TRBD2 (6 bases each). The CDR3 runs 16 residues. Trimming took off 3 bases at V and 4 bases at J, with 20 bases between the two ends. Germline lookup yields CDR1 SGDLS and CDR2 YYNGEE. CDR3 amino acids: CASSGVLGGPPYEQYF. CDR3 sequence (DNA): TGTGCCAGCAGCGGCGTTTTGGGGGGCCCTCCGTACGAGCAGTACTTC.

CDR3 sequence reads: CASYSALSGQETQYF. The CDR3 region has the DNA TGTGCCAGCTACTCCGCGCTTAGCGGGCAAGAGACCCAGTACTTC. The chain carries TRBV6-2 or TRBV6-3 and TRBJ2-5; 7 positions agree with TRBD2. Germline values: CDR1 MNHEY, CDR2 SVGEGT. The CDR3 sequence is 15 residues long. V shed 8 bases and J 2 bases; nucleotides not matched to a gene: 11.

In this sample, this clonotype turned up many times. This chain uses TRBV12-3 or TRBV12-4 with TRBJ2-7; D might be TRBD2 (6 bases). The CDR3 is made up of 14 amino acids. The germline V and J ends were trimmed by 7 bases and 0 bases, with 13 bases remaining between them. The CDR3 spells CASTNIGSSYEQYF. The CDR3 DNA reads as TGTGCCAGCACCAATATCGGGAGCTCCTACGAGCAGTACTTC.

This clonotype was seen a handful of times. The rearrangement joins TRBV3-1 to TRBJ2-3, with 7 bases aligning to TRBD2. The germline gives CDR1 LGHDT, CDR2 YNNKEL (reference sequence). Trimming cost V 1 base and J 5 bases; bases outside gene matches: 18. The CDR3 runs to 19 residues. The CDR3 sequence is CASSQVDGTTDNGGDTQYF. The CDR3 DNA follows: TGTGCCAGCAGCCAAGTAGATGGGACTACAGACAACGGGGGAGATACGCAGTATTTT.

There are many counts of this clonotype. The rearrangement uses TRBV20-1 and TRBJ2-7; TRBD2 matches 14 bases. Germline CDR1 and CDR2: DFQATT and SNEGSKA (reference sequence). This CDR3 has 18 amino acids. The V and J ends lost 1 base and 4 bases, in that order; junction bases with no gene match: 12. CDR3 in amino acids: CSARVGGLAGADGYEQYF. Written as DNA, the CDR3 is TGCAGTGCTAGAGTTGGGGGACTAGCGGGGGCTGATGGATACGAGCAGTACTTC.